This TCR beta chain comes out of a study of blood T cells in healthy people across ages. The CDR3 has 13 residues. V trimming: 8 bases; J trimming: 11 bases; junction bases outside the gene matches: 11. Germline V gene data show CDR1 as MNHEY and CDR2 as SMNVEV (reference sequence). Through a sample-barcoded 5' primer and a J-beta primer mix, a second PCR was run for roughly 6 to 11 cycles. TCRdb recomputed calls from the 5' RACE reads with MiXCR, one row per CDR3 protein. The sample shows 700,000 to 950,000 distinct CDR3 sequences, roughly 44% of them seen only once. Material for sequencing was blood. The sequence was obtained from a woman between 55 and 75 years old in good health. The V gene is TRBV27, the J gene TRBJ2-5; 10 bases agree with TRBD1. In DNA, the CDR3 is TGTGCCAGCGGACAGGGGGGTTTTTGCGGGCAGTACTTC. It yields the protein CASGQGGFCGQYF.